This T cell receptor beta chain was captured by sequencing in a study of radiotherapy plus CTLA-4 blockade in lung cancer. On this clone itself: Antigen: not known.

Repertoires were generated with immunoSEQ multiplex PCR, while TCRdb's copy carries only in-frame clones and drops some. Of 40,000 to 55,000 clones in the sample, about 86% were seen once. Overall study findings and caveats: The authors reported that early blood T cell clone dynamics, with interferon-beta, best predicted response. Peripheral blood showed expansion of tumor-derived TCR clones after radiotherapy and ipilimumab.

Per the germline V gene, CDR1 is SGHAT and CDR2 is FQNNGV. V lost 0 bases to trimming and J lost 3 bases, with 12 bases between them. This CDR3 region has 16 residues. This TCR came from a human donor with non-small cell lung cancer that progressed on radiotherapy plus ipilimumab. Some clones in this sample may be carry-over from other donors' samples. The chain uses TRBV11-2 and TRBJ2-1; D possibly corresponds to TRBD1 (5 bases). Source: peripheral blood, taken from a patient treated with radiotherapy plus ipilimumab. The CDR3 region has the DNA TGTGCCAGCAGCTTAGAGCTAGGGGTGTACTACAATGAGCAGTTCTTC. Translated, it gives CASSLELGVYYNEQFF.